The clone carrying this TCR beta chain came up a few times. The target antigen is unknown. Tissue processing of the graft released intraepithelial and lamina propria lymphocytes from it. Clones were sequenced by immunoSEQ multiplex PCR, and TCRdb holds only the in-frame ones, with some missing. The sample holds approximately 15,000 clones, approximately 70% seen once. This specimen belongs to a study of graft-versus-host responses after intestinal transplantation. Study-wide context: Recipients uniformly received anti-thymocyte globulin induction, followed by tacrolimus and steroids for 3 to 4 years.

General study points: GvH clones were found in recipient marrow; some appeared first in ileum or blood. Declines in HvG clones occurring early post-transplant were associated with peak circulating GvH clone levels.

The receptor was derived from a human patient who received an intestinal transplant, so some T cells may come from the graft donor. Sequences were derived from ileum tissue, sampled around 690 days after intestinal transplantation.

Here the CDR3 DNA reads TGTGCCAGCTCACCAAGACTAGCGGACTACGAGCAGTACTTC. Translated: CASSPRLADYEQYF. This rearrangement joins TRBV18 to TRBJ2-5; 9 bases fit TRBD2. The closer fit of TRBJ2-7 to the DNA end suggests the J call may be wrong. The CDR3 covers 14 residues. Germline lookup yields CDR1 KGHSH and CDR2 LQKENI.